This T cell receptor (beta chain) originates from a study of T-cell reconstitution after alpha-beta-depleted transplantation in children. Unique molecular identifiers were incorporated when the TCRbeta library was constructed. TCRdb recomputed calls from the PCR reads with MiXCR, one row per CDR3 protein. This table holds 500,000 or so distinct CDR3 sequences, over 25% found once. This CDR3 region has 14 residues. Trimming pared 6 bases from V and 4 bases from J, leaving 14 bases between. Germline CDR1 and CDR2: LGHNA and YSLEER. This chain uses TRBV4-3 with TRBJ2-3; no definite D call. Sequencing was performed on PBMCs from the stem cell graft donor, taken from the stem cell graft. The TCR was taken from a human donor who donated a stem cell graft to a child with aplastic anemia. The CDR3 here is CASRSLLDPDTQYF. The DNA of the CDR3 is TGCGCCAGCAGGTCCTTGTTAGACCCAGATACGCAGTATTTT.